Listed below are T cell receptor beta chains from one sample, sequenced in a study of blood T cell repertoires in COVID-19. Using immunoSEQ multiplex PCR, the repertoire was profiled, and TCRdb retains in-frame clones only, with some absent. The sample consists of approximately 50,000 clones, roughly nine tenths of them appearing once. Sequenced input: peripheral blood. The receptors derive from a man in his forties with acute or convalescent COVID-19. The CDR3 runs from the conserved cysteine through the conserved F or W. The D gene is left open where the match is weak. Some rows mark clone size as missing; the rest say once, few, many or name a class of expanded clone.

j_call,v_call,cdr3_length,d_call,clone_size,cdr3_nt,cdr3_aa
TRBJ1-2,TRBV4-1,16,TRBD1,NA,TGCGCCAGCAGCCAAGAAACCAGACAGGGGCTCTATGGCTACACCTTC,CASSQETRQGLYGYTF
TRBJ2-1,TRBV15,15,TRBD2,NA,TGTGCCACCAGCAGAAAGGGACTAGTAATTATTGAGCAGTTCTTC,CATSRKGLVIIEQFF
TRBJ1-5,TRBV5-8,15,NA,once,TGTGCCAGCAGCGTGAGAGGGGAGGAAGGTCAGCCCCAGCATTTT,CASSVRGEEGQPQHF
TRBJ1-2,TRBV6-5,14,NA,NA,TGTGCCAGCAGTTACGGGGGGGTAGAATATGGCTACACCTTC,CASSYGGVEYGYTF
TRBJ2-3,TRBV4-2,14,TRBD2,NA,TGTGCCAGCAGCCAGGGGACTAGTGCAGATACGCAGTATTTT,CASSQGTSADTQYF
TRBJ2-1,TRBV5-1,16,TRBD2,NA,TGCGCCAGCAGCTTGGAGGGGCTAGCGGGAGTTGGGGAGCAGTTCTTC,CASSLEGLAGVGEQFF
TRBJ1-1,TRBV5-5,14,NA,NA,TGTGCCAGCAGCTCAAGCCAGGGAAGCACTGAAGCTTTCTTT,CASSSSQGSTEAFF
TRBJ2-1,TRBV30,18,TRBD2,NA,TGTGCCTGGAGGAGACTAGCGGGAGGGCCGGGCGCTTACAATGAGCAGTTCTTC,CAWRRLAGGPGAYNEQFF
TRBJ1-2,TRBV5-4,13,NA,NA,TGTGCCAGCAGCTCCGGTGCTAACTATGGCTACACCTTC,CASSSGANYGYTF
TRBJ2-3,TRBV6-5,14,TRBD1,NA,TGTGCCAGCAGACGGGACAGGGAGGCAGATACGCAGTATTTT,CASRRDREADTQYF
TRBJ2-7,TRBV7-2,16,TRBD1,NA,TGTGCCAGCAGCCCCCTCCGGGACAGGGGATCCTACGAGCAGTACTTC,CASSPLRDRGSYEQYF
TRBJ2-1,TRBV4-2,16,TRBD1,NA,TGTGCCAGCAGCTATCAGACAGGGGGCTCCTACAATGAGCAGTTCTTC,CASSYQTGGSYNEQFF
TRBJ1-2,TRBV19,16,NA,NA,TGTGCCAGTAGTTCTCCCGGGGGGGCGTCAAACTATGGCTACACCTTC,CASSSPGGASNYGYTF
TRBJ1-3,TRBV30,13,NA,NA,TGTGCCTGGAGTGTCTCCTCTGGAAACACCATATATTTT,CAWSVSSGNTIYF
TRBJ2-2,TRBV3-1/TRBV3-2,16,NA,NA,TGTGCCAGCAGCCCCCTCGGCGGGTCGAACACCGGGGAGCTGTTTTTT,CASSPLGGSNTGELFF
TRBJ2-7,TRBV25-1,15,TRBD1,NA,TGTGCCAGCAGTACTCGGGACAGGGGCGCCGACGAGCAGTACTTC,CASSTRDRGADEQYF
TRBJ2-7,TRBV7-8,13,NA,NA,TGTGCCAGCAGCTTAAATCTCGGAGGCGAGCAGTACTTC,CASSLNLGGEQYF
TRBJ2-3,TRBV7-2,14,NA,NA,TGTGCCAGCAGCTTCGACAGGACCACAGATACGCAGTATTTT,CASSFDRTTDTQYF
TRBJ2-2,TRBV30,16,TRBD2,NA,TGTGCCTGCCCTCCGACTAGCCCAATAACGGCCGGGGAGCTGTTTTTT,CACPPTSPITAGELFF
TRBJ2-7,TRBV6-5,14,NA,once,TGTGCCAGCAGTTTCGATCATCCAGGGGCGGGGCAGTACTTC,CASSFDHPGAGQYF
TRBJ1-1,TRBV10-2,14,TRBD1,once,TGCGCCAGCAGTGGACAGGGAAGCGACACTGAAGCTTTCTTT,CASSGQGSDTEAFF
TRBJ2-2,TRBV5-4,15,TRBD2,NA,TGTGCCAGCAGCTCGGGACTAGTTGACACCGGGGAGCTGTTTTTT,CASSSGLVDTGELFF
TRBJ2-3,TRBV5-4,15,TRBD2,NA,TGTGCCAGCAGCTTCTCGCGGGAGGCCACAGATACGCAGTATTTT,CASSFSREATDTQYF
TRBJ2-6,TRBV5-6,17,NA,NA,TGTGCCAGCAGCTTGGACTTGGGGGCGCGTGGGGCCAACGTCCTGACTTTC,CASSLDLGARGANVLTF
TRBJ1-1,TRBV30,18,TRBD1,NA,TGTGCCTGGAGTGGGGACACAGGGGCTGCTGTTGTGAACACTGAAGCTTTCTTT,CAWSGDTGAAVVNTEAFF
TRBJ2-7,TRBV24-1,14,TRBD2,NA,TGTGCCACCAGTATAGCGGGAGGTACGGGTGAGCAGTACTTC,CATSIAGGTGEQYF
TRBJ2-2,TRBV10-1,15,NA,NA,TGCGCCAGCAGCGCCGGAGGGCCGAGCACCGGGGAGCTGTTTTTT,CASSAGGPSTGELFF
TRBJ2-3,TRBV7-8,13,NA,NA,TGTGCCAGCAGCCGCCCATTCACAGATACGCAGTATTTT,CASSRPFTDTQYF
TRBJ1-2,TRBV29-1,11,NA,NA,TGCAGCGTTAGGGATTCGGGAGGCTACACCTTC,CSVRDSGGYTF
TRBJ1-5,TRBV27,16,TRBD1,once,TGTGCCAGCAGTCCCAGGGGGCGAGGGAGCAATCAGCCCCAGCATTTT,CASSPRGRGSNQPQHF
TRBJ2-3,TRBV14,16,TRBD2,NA,TGTGCCAGCAGCCATGTCGGACTAGCGGCCACAGATACGCAGTATTTT,CASSHVGLAATDTQYF
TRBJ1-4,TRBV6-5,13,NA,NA,TGTGCCAGCAGCGACAGGTTAGGCGAAAAACTGTTTTTT,CASSDRLGEKLFF
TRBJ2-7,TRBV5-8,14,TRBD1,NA,TGTGCCAGCAGCCCTTGGACAGGGATGTACGAGCAGTACTTC,CASSPWTGMYEQYF